This is a list of T cell receptor beta chains from one sample in a study of blood T cell repertoires in COVID-19. Assay used: immunoSEQ multiplex PCR; TCRdb lists only in-frame clones, some missing. The sample contains almost 400,000 clones, around 87% of which appear only once. The specimen sequenced was peripheral blood. The receptors originated from a woman aged 60-75 years with COVID-19, enrolled during active disease. Each CDR3 is given with its conserved first and last residue. The D gene is left open where the match is weak. Clone size is stated in some rows and not others, as once, few, many or a class when expanded.

v_gene	j_gene	d_gene	abundance	len	CDR3aa	CDR3nt
TRBV5-1	TRBJ2-1	TRBD2	.	13	CASSFSGGNEQFF	TGCGCCAGCAGCTTTAGCGGGGGTAATGAGCAGTTCTTC
TRBV5-1	TRBJ2-3	.	.	13	CASSLPSTDTQYF	TGCGCCAGCAGCTTGCCTAGCACAGATACGCAGTATTTT
TRBV28	TRBJ2-5	.	.	15	CASRARGWAPKTQYF	TGTGCCAGCAGGGCCCGGGGATGGGCCCCAAAGACCCAGTACTTC
TRBV25-1	TRBJ1-2	.	.	13	CASSESAGIGYTF	TGTGCCAGCAGTGAATCAGCAGGGATCGGCTACACCTTC
TRBV11-2	TRBJ2-5	TRBD2	once	18	CASSPAGLAGGYQETQYF	TGTGCCAGCAGCCCCGCGGGACTAGCGGGGGGTTATCAAGAGACCCAGTACTTC
TRBV11-3	TRBJ2-5	.	.	15	CASSLWAAPMETQYF	TGTGCCAGCAGCTTATGGGCAGCCCCCATGGAGACCCAGTACTTC
TRBV10-3	TRBJ1-1	.	.	12	CACRAGTTEAFF	TGTGCCTGCAGAGCAGGAACCACTGAAGCTTTCTTT
TRBV18	TRBJ2-1	TRBD1	.	14	CASSPTGVIGEQFF	TGTGCCAGCTCACCTACAGGGGTAATAGGGGAGCAGTTCTTC
TRBV10-1	TRBJ2-7	TRBD2	.	13	CASVSGGTYEQYF	TGCGCCAGCGTAAGCGGGGGAACCTACGAGCAGTACTTC
TRBV2	TRBJ2-5	TRBD1	.	16	CASRRGGQGLLETQYF	TGTGCCAGCAGGAGGGGGGGACAGGGTTTGCTGGAGACCCAGTACTTC
TRBV7-2	TRBJ2-5	.	.	13	CASSPGLRETQYF	TGTGCCAGCAGCCCCGGACTACGAGAGACCCAGTACTTC
TRBV7-9	TRBJ1-3	.	.	14	CASSSGGTGNTIYF	TGTGCCAGCAGCTCGGGGGGGACTGGAAACACCATATATTTT
TRBV2	TRBJ2-7	.	few	13	CARAGVSSYEQYF	TGTGCCAGAGCAGGGGTCAGCTCCTACGAGCAGTACTTC
TRBV19	TRBJ2-7	TRBD1	.	15	CASSLGQGVGYEQYF	TGTGCCAGTAGTCTCGGACAGGGGGTCGGGTACGAGCAGTACTTC
TRBV18	TRBJ1-5	TRBD1	.	16	CASSPDLGQTNQPQHF	TGTGCCAGCTCACCTGATTTGGGACAGACTAATCAGCCCCAGCATTTT
TRBV6-5	TRBJ1-5	TRBD1	.	15	CASSSADRVGQPQHF	TGTGCCAGCAGCTCAGCCGACAGGGTCGGCCAGCCCCAGCATTTT
TRBV11-2	TRBJ2-3	.	.	12	CASSPSTDTQYF	TGTGCCAGCAGCCCTAGCACAGATACGCAGTATTTT
TRBV19	TRBJ1-2	.	.	14	CASSNREFYYGYTF	TGTGCCAGTAGCAACAGGGAGTTTTACTATGGCTACACCTTC